This TCR beta chain was captured in a study of cytomegalovirus exposure and HLA in healthy donors. Regarding the study as a whole: Sequencing probably produced one cluster of sequence variants that were highly shared. Prediction of most subjects' HLA-A and HLA-B alleles by TCR beta sequences was reportedly accurate.

PCR used 60 Vbeta primers and 13 Jbeta primers. TCRdb keeps only in-frame clones here, not all; method: immunoSEQ multiplex PCR. The data contain some 150,000 clones, 79% of them singletons. V lost 4 bases, J lost 6 bases, and 11 bases stayed unmatched. This CDR3 comprises 15 residues. Germline CDR1 and CDR2: SQVTM and ANQGSEA. Comment on this clone: Its matching antigen is unknown.

Regarding donors, all were healthy bone marrow donors. This clonotype was sampled from a man aged 35 to 55 in good health and CMV-seronegative. The sample was PBMCs. This chain connects TRBV29-1 to TRBJ2-3, with 9 bases identical to TRBD2. This chain's CDR3 is CSVADLSGRDDTQYF. The DNA for the CDR3 is TGCAGCGTTGCAGACCTTAGCGGGAGAGATGATACGCAGTATTTT.